Listed below are T cell receptor beta chains from one sample, sequenced in a study of graft-versus-host responses after intestinal transplantation. TCRdb's table, derived via immunoSEQ multiplex PCR, lists solely in-frame clones and lacks some. Among about 40,000 clones listed, around 92% were seen once. Sample: PBMCs, taken about nine months after transplant. These receptors were obtained from a human patient who received an intestinal transplant, so some T cells may come from the graft donor. CDR3s include the opening cysteine and the closing phenylalanine or tryptophan. The order of the fields is clone size, V gene, D gene, J gene, CDR3 protein, CDR3 DNA. A D gene is named only where the DNA matches it firmly. Rows give clone size only sometimes, using once, few, many, or a class for an expanded clone.

size: NA; V: TRBV5-1; D: TRBD2; J: TRBJ2-3; CDR3: CASSLVGGGAADTQYF; DNA: TGCGCCAGCAGCTTGGTTGGCGGGGGGGCCGCAGATACGCAGTATTTT
size: NA; V: TRBV9; D: TRBD2; J: TRBJ2-5; CDR3: CASSADGLAQETQYF; DNA: TGTGCCAGCAGCGCAGACGGACTAGCCCAAGAGACCCAGTACTTC
size: NA; V: TRBV5-7; D: TRBD1; J: TRBJ1-3; CDR3: CASSKDGTDSGNTIYF; DNA: TGTGCCAGCAGCAAGGATGGGACAGACTCTGGAAACACCATATATTTT
size: NA; V: TRBV6-6; D: NA; J: TRBJ2-7; CDR3: CASSQIDRRGEQYF; DNA: TGTGCCAGCAGTCAGATAGATCGACGGGGCGAGCAGTACTTC
size: NA; V: TRBV6-5; D: NA; J: TRBJ2-3; CDR3: CASSYSTKGTDTQYF; DNA: TGTGCCAGCAGTTACTCGACAAAGGGCACAGATACGCAGTATTTT
size: NA; V: TRBV7-9; D: NA; J: TRBJ2-6; CDR3: CASSLGEYPGANVLTF; DNA: TGTGCCAGCAGCTTAGGGGAGTATCCTGGGGCCAACGTCCTGACTTTC
size: NA; V: TRBV9; D: NA; J: TRBJ2-7; CDR3: CVSSVDDWAGGEQYF; DNA: TGTGTCAGCAGCGTAGATGACTGGGCAGGAGGCGAGCAGTACTTC
size: NA; V: TRBV4-1; D: NA; J: TRBJ2-7; CDR3: CASSQDGYGWENSYEQYF; DNA: TGCGCCAGCAGCCAAGATGGATACGGGTGGGAAAACTCCTACGAGCAGTACTTC
size: NA; V: TRBV10-3; D: NA; J: TRBJ1-2; CDR3: CAIANAGHRNYGYTF; DNA: TGTGCCATCGCAAACGCAGGGCACAGGAACTATGGCTACACCTTC
size: NA; V: TRBV6-6; D: NA; J: TRBJ1-2; CDR3: CASSYEGGRYGYTF; DNA: TGTGCCAGCAGTTATGAAGGGGGGAGGTATGGCTACACCTTC
size: once; V: TRBV4-1; D: NA; J: TRBJ1-5; CDR3: CASSPQWDQPQHF; DNA: TGCGCCAGCAGCCCGCAGTGGGATCAGCCCCAGCATTTT
size: NA; V: TRBV6-5; D: NA; J: TRBJ2-2; CDR3: CASSYLGQPLTGELFF; DNA: TGTGCCAGCAGTTACTTAGGACAGCCTCTCACCGGGGAGCTGTTTTTT
size: NA; V: TRBV30; D: TRBD1; J: TRBJ2-7; CDR3: CAWTRDRGFYEQYF; DNA: TGTGCCTGGACCCGGGACAGGGGTTTCTACGAGCAGTACTTC
size: NA; V: TRBV4-3; D: NA; J: TRBJ2-2; CDR3: CASSPRPGHGTGELFF; DNA: TGCGCCAGCAGCCCCCGTCCGGGCCACGGGACCGGGGAGCTGTTTTTT
size: NA; V: TRBV27; D: NA; J: TRBJ1-2; CDR3: CASSSYRNYGYTF; DNA: TGTGCCAGCAGTTCGTACCGTAACTATGGCTACACCTTC
size: NA; V: TRBV4-3; D: NA; J: TRBJ2-2; CDR3: CASSQVAGTLTGELFF; DNA: TGCGCCAGCAGCCAAGTGGCAGGGACCCTGACCGGGGAGCTGTTTTTT
size: NA; V: TRBV6-1; D: TRBD1; J: TRBJ2-7; CDR3: CASSRGPGDLQQYF; DNA: TGTGCCAGCAGCAGGGGGCCCGGCGACCTGCAGCAGTACTTC
size: NA; V: TRBV9; D: NA; J: TRBJ2-7; CDR3: CASSSQGGLTYEQYF; DNA: TGTGCCAGCAGCTCCCAGGGGGGGCTTACCTACGAGCAGTACTTC
size: NA; V: TRBV7-6; D: NA; J: TRBJ1-4; CDR3: CASSLAGAANEKLFF; DNA: TGTGCCAGCAGCTTAGCAGGGGCTGCTAATGAAAAACTGTTTTTT
size: few; V: TRBV5-4; D: NA; J: TRBJ1-2; CDR3: CASRLDGTNLNYGYTF; DNA: TGTGCCAGCAGATTGGACGGGACCAACCTTAACTATGGCTACACCTTC
size: NA; V: TRBV27; D: NA; J: TRBJ2-3; CDR3: CASSGAIQTLDTQYF; DNA: TGTGCCAGCAGCGGTGCAATTCAAACACTCGATACGCAGTATTTT
size: NA; V: TRBV6-5; D: TRBD1; J: TRBJ1-2; CDR3: CASSGVDRDHYGYTF; DNA: TGTGCCAGCAGTGGGGTCGACAGGGACCACTATGGCTACACCTTC
size: NA; V: TRBV7-8; D: TRBD1; J: TRBJ2-3; CDR3: CASSLDTRGTDTQYF; DNA: TGTGCCAGCAGCTTAGACACCAGGGGGACAGATACGCAGTATTTT
size: NA; V: TRBV6-1; D: TRBD2; J: TRBJ2-5; CDR3: CASSVLLAVQETQYF; DNA: TGTGCCAGCAGTGTGTTACTAGCGGTCCAAGAGACCCAGTACTTC
size: few; V: TRBV27; D: NA; J: TRBJ1-5; CDR3: CASSLGGDQPQHF; DNA: TGTGCCAGCAGTTTAGGGGGTGATCAGCCCCAGCATTTT
size: NA; V: TRBV19; D: TRBD1; J: TRBJ1-2; CDR3: CASSMGQGARGYTF; DNA: TGTGCCAGTAGTATGGGACAGGGGGCGCGTGGCTACACCTTC
size: NA; V: TRBV6-5; D: TRBD2; J: TRBJ2-5; CDR3: CASSFGGIETQYF; DNA: TGTGCCAGCAGCTTCGGGGGGATTGAGACCCAGTACTTC
size: NA; V: TRBV5-6; D: NA; J: TRBJ2-7; CDR3: CASSLSRGAYEQYF; DNA: TGTGCCAGCAGCTTGTCAAGAGGGGCCTACGAGCAGTACTTC
size: NA; V: TRBV5-1; D: TRBD1; J: TRBJ2-7; CDR3: CASRNSGTGSYEQYF; DNA: TGCGCCAGCCGCAACTCCGGGACAGGGTCTTACGAGCAGTACTTC
size: NA; V: TRBV7-9; D: NA; J: TRBJ1-2; CDR3: CASTRTENGYTF; DNA: TGTGCCAGCACCAGGACTGAAAATGGCTACACCTTC
size: once; V: TRBV4-1; D: TRBD2; J: TRBJ2-5; CDR3: CASSQVGGGALQETQYF; DNA: TGCGCCAGCAGCCAAGTTGGCGGGGGGGCTCTCCAAGAGACCCAGTACTTC
size: NA; V: TRBV7-9; D: NA; J: TRBJ1-2; CDR3: CASGRVADYGYTF; DNA: TGTGCCAGCGGGAGGGTCGCTGACTATGGCTACACCTTC
size: NA; V: TRBV6-5; D: TRBD1; J: TRBJ1-2; CDR3: CASSGGQDYGYTF; DNA: TGTGCCAGCAGTGGCGGACAGGACTATGGCTACACCTTC
size: NA; V: TRBV19; D: NA; J: TRBJ1-1; CDR3: CASRISHNSMNTEAFF; DNA: TGTGCCAGTAGAATCTCGCATAATTCGATGAACACTGAAGCTTTCTTT
size: few; V: TRBV5-1; D: NA; J: TRBJ2-2; CDR3: CASNVAGGHRELFF; DNA: TGCGCCAGCAACGTAGCAGGGGGGCACCGGGAGCTGTTTTTT
size: NA; V: TRBV19; D: NA; J: TRBJ1-6; CDR3: CASSLKQNSPLHF; DNA: TGTGCCAGTAGTCTGAAGCAGAATTCACCCCTCCACTTT
size: NA; V: TRBV2; D: NA; J: TRBJ2-7; CDR3: CASSEARGYEQYF; DNA: TGTGCCAGCAGTGAAGCGCGAGGCTACGAGCAGTACTTC
size: NA; V: TRBV6-1; D: NA; J: TRBJ2-1; CDR3: CASSEVEVPSYNEQFF; DNA: TGTGCCAGCAGTGAGGTTGAGGTACCCTCGTACAATGAGCAGTTCTTC
size: NA; V: TRBV27; D: NA; J: TRBJ2-1; CDR3: CASSAYNEQFF; DNA: TGTGCCAGCAGTGCGTACAATGAGCAGTTCTTC
size: NA; V: TRBV25-1; D: NA; J: TRBJ2-1; CDR3: CASSVGAYNEQFF; DNA: TGTGCCAGCAGTGTAGGGGCCTACAATGAGCAGTTCTTC
size: NA; V: TRBV11-3; D: NA; J: TRBJ1-1; CDR3: CASSPLRDTEAFF; DNA: TGTGCCAGCAGCCCCCTTAGGGACACTGAAGCTTTCTTT
size: few; V: TRBV4-2; D: NA; J: TRBJ2-5; CDR3: CASSQAYWNSNQETQYF; DNA: TGTGCCAGCAGCCAAGCTTATTGGAACAGTAACCAAGAGACCCAGTACTTC
size: NA; V: TRBV21-1; D: NA; J: TRBJ2-2; CDR3: CASSKGMAGPANTGELFF; DNA: TGTGCCAGCAGCAAAGGCATGGCGGGGCCCGCGAACACCGGGGAGCTGTTTTTT
size: NA; V: TRBV6-6; D: NA; J: TRBJ1-5; CDR3: CASSYPDQPQHF; DNA: TGTGCCAGCAGTTACCCAGATCAGCCCCAGCATTTT
size: NA; V: TRBV4-1; D: NA; J: TRBJ1-2; CDR3: CASSQDQHRDFGYTF; DNA: TGCGCCAGCAGCCAAGATCAGCACAGGGATTTCGGCTACACCTTC
size: NA; V: TRBV4-1; D: NA; J: TRBJ2-7; CDR3: CASSQEGDGSSYEQYF; DNA: TGCGCCAGCAGCCAAGAAGGGGACGGTAGCTCCTACGAGCAGTACTTC
size: once; V: TRBV9; D: NA; J: TRBJ1-4; CDR3: CASSRGDYEKLFF; DNA: TGTGCCAGCAGCAGAGGGGATTATGAAAAACTGTTTTTT
size: NA; V: TRBV11-3; D: NA; J: TRBJ2-5; CDR3: CASSSRGSLGETQYF; DNA: TGTGCCAGCAGCTCCCGAGGCTCCCTCGGGGAGACCCAGTACTTC
size: NA; V: TRBV12-5; D: NA; J: TRBJ2-5; CDR3: CASGSDGTKLWETQYF; DNA: TGTGCTAGTGGTTCGGACGGGACCAAATTGTGGGAGACCCAGTACTTC
size: once; V: TRBV6-1; D: NA; J: TRBJ1-6; CDR3: CASSRLNSPLHF; DNA: TGTGCCAGCTCCCGACTGAATTCACCCCTCCACTTT
size: once; V: TRBV4-2; D: TRBD2; J: TRBJ2-3; CDR3: CASSQGGLAATDTQYF; DNA: TGTGCCAGCAGCCAAGGCGGACTAGCCGCCACAGATACGCAGTATTTT
size: NA; V: TRBV6-1; D: NA; J: TRBJ1-4; CDR3: CASSEAQGFFEKLFF; DNA: TGTGCCAGCAGTGAAGCGCAGGGTTTTTTTGAAAAACTGTTTTTT
size: NA; V: TRBV5-1; D: NA; J: TRBJ2-5; CDR3: CASSSGQSQETQYF; DNA: TGCGCCAGCAGCTCCGGACAGAGCCAAGAGACCCAGTACTTC
size: NA; V: TRBV11-2; D: NA; J: TRBJ2-3; CDR3: CASTRSTDTQYF; DNA: TGTGCCAGCACGCGGAGCACAGATACGCAGTATTTT
size: once; V: TRBV9; D: TRBD1; J: TRBJ2-3; CDR3: CASSLEPGQGGTDTQYF; DNA: TGTGCCAGCAGCCTCGAACCGGGACAGGGTGGCACAGATACGCAGTATTTT